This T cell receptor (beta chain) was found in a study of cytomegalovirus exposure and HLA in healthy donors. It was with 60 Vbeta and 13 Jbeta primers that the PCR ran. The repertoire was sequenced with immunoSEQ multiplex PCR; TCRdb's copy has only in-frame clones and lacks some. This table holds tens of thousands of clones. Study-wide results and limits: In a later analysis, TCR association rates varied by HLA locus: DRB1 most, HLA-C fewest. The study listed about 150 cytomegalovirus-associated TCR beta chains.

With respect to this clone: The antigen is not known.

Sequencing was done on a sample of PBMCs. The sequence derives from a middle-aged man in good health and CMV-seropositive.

The CDR3, as DNA: TGTGCCAGCAGTTTGGGAGGTTGGCAGGGGGCCTTCAATGAGCAGTTCTTC. It specifies CASSLGGWQGAFNEQFF. The chain links TRBV27 to TRBJ2-1; 8 bases map to TRBD1. Germline CDR1 and CDR2: MNHEY and SMNVEV (reference sequence). This CDR3 is 17 amino acids long. V shed 3 bases and J 6 bases; nucleotides not matched to a gene: 13.